This note documents a single T cell receptor beta chain sequence. This sample was taken from a study of blood T cell repertoires in COVID-19. Across the study: Researchers got acute and convalescent COVID-19 samples from the United States, Italy and Spain. PBMCs, B-cell-depleted T cells, or T cells were the source of the cDNA or gDNA that made up the material.

The CDR3 is made up of 13 amino acids. With 2 bases removed from V and 8 bases from J, the gap between germline ends came to 11 bases. Germline CDR1 is SGHDT and CDR2 is YYEEEE. Libraries were prepared by immunoSEQ multiplex PCR; TCRdb keeps only in-frame clonotypes and omits some of them. The data hold under 200,000 clones, with over 75% observed a single time. The genes are TRBV5-6 and TRBJ2-1; no clear D. This clonotype originated in a woman aged 40 to 50 with acute COVID-19. The sequencing input was PBMCs or T cells enriched from blood (not recorded which). The CDR3 region has the DNA TGTGCCAGCAGCTTTGGCACATTTGATGAGCAGTTCTTC. This translates into CASSFGTFDEQFF.